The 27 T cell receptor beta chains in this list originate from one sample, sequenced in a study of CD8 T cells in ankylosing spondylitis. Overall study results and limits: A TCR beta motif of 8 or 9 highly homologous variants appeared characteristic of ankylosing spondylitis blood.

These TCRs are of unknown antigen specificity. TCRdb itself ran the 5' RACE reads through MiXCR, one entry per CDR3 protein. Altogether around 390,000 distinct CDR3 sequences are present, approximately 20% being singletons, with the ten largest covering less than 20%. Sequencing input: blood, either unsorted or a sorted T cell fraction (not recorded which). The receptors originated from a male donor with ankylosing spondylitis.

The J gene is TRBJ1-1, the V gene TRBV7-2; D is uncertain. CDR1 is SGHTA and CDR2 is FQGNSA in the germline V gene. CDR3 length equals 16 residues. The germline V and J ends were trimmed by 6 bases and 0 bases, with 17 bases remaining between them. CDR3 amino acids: CASSESTGLVNTEAFF. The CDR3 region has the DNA TGTGCCAGCAGTGAGTCCACGGGGTTAGTGAACACTGAAGCTTTCTTT.

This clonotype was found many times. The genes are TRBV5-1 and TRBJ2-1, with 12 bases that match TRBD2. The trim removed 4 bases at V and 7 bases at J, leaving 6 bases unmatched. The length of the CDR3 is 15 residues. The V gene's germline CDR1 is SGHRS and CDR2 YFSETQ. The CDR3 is CASSLRLAGDNEQFF. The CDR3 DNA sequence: TGCGCCAGCAGCCTAAGACTAGCGGGAGATAATGAGCAGTTCTTC.

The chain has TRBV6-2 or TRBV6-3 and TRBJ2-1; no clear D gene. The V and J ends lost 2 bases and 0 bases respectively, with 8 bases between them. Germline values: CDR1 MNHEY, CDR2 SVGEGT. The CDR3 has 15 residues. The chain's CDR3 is CASSYGDLSYNEQFF. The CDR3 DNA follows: TGTGCCAGCAGTTACGGAGATCTCTCCTACAATGAGCAGTTCTTC.

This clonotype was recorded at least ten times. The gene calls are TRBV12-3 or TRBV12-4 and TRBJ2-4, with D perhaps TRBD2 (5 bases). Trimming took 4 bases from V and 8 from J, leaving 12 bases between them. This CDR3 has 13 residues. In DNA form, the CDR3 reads TGTGCCAGCAGTTCCCTCCCGAGGGACATTCAGTACTTC. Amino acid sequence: CASSSLPRDIQYF.

The CDR3 nucleotides are TGTGCCAGCAGCTTTCTCTTAGGAGTTCCTGAAGCTTTCTTT. Protein: CASSFLLGVPEAFF. The chain has TRBV7-3 and TRBJ1-1; no reliable D call. CDR3 length: 14 residues. Germline-derived CDR1 and CDR2 are SGHTA and FQGTGA. V was clipped by 3 bases and J by 6 bases, with 14 bases between them.

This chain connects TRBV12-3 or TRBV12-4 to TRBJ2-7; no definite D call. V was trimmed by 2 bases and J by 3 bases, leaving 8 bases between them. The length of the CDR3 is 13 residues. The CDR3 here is CASSLFPGYEQYF. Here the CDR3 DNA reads TGTGCCAGCAGTTTATTCCCAGGCTACGAGCAGTACTTC.

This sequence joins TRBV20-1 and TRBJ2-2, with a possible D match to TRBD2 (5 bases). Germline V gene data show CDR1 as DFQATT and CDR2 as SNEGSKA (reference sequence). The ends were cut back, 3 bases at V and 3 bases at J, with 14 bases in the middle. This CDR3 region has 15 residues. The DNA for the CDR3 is TGCAGTGCTAGTTCCGAGGGCCTGGACACCGGGGAGCTGTTTTTT. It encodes CSASSEGLDTGELFF.

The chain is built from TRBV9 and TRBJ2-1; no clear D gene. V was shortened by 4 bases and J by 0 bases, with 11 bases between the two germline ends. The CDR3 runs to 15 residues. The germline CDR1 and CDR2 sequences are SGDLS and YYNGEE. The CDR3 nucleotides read TGTGCCAGCAGCCCCACGCCGGACTCCTACAATGAGCAGTTCTTC. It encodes CASSPTPDSYNEQFF.

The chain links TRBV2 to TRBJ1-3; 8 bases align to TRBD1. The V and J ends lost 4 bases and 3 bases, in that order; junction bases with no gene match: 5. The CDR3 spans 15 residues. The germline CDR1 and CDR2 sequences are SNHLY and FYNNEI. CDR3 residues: CASSVQGVFGNTIYF. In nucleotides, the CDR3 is TGTGCCAGCAGTGTACAGGGGGTATTTGGAAACACCATATATTTT.

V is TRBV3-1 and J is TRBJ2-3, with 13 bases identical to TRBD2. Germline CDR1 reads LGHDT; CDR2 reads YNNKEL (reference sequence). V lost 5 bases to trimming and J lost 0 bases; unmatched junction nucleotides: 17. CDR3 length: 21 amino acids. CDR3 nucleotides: TGTGCCAGCAGCTCGCGGCCCGGGACTAGCGGGATCGCTACTAGCACAGATACGCAGTATTTT. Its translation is CASSSRPGTSGIATSTDTQYF.

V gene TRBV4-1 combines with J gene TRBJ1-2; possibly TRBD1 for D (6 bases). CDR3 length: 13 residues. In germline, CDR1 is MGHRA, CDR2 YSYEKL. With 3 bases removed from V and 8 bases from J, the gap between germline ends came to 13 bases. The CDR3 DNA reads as TGCGCCAGCAGCCACACCGGGACAAGGGGCTACACCTTC. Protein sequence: CASSHTGTRGYTF.

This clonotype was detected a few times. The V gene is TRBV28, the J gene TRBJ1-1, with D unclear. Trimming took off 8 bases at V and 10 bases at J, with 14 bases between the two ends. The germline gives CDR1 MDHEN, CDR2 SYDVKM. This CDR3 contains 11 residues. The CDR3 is CASDLFGAAFF. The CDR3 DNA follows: TGTGCCAGCGATTTATTTGGCGCAGCTTTCTTT. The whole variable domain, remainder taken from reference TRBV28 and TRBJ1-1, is DVKVTQSSRYLVKRTGEKVFLECVQDMDHENMFWYRQDPGLGLRLIYFSYDVKMKEKGDIPEGYSVSREKKERFSLILESASTNQTSMYLCASDLFGAAFFGQGTRLTVV.

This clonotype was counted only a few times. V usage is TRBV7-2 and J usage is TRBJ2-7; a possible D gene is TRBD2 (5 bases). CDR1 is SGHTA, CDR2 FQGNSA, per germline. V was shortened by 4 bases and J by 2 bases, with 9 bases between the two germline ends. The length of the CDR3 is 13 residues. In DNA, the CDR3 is TGTGCCAGCAGCTCACTAGTTACCTACGAGCAGTACTTC. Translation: CASSSLVTYEQYF.

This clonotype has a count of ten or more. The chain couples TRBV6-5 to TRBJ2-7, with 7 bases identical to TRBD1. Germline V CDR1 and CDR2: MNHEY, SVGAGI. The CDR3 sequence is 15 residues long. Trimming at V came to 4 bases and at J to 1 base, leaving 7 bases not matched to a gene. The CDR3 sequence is CASSSPGGISYEQYF. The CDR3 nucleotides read TGTGCCAGCAGTTCCCCAGGGGGAATATCCTACGAGCAGTACTTC.

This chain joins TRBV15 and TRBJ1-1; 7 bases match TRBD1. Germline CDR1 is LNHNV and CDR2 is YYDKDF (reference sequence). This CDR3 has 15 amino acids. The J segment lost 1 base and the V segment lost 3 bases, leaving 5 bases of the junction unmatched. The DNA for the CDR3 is TGTGCCACCAGCAGGGACAGGCACAAGAACACTGAAGCTTTCTTT. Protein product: CATSRDRHKNTEAFF.

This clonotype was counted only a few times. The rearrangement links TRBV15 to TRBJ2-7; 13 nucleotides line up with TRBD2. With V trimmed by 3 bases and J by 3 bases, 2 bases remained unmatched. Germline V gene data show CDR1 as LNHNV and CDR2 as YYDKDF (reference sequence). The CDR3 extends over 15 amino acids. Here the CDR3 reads CATSSRTSGSYEQYF. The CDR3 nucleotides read TGTGCCACCAGCAGCCGGACTAGCGGGAGCTACGAGCAGTACTTC.

CDR3 DNA sequence: TGTGCCACGCTGGGTGACATAGGAAACTACGAGCAGTACTTC. Its translation is CATLGDIGNYEQYF. This chain links TRBV10-3 with TRBJ2-7; D uncertain. Deletions cut 10 bases from V and 3 bases from J, with 19 bases between. The CDR3 spans 14 residues. Per the germline V gene, CDR1 is ENHRY and CDR2 is SYGVKD.

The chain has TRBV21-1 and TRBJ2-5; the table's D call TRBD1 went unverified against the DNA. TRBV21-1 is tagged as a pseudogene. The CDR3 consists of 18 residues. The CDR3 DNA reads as TGTGCCAGCAGCGCCTGCGCGACGGGACGATTGGGGAAAGAGACCCAGTACTTC. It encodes CASSACATGRLGKETQYF.

The CDR3 region is CSVSRAGFYNEQFF. The CDR3 nucleotides are TGCAGCGTAAGCCGTGCGGGGTTTTACAATGAGCAGTTCTTC. V usage is TRBV29-1 and J usage is TRBJ2-1; a possible D gene is TRBD2 (6 bases). V lost 6 bases to trimming and J lost 4 bases, with 16 bases between them. Germline CDR1 reads SQVTM; CDR2 reads ANQGSEA. This CDR3 contains 14 residues.

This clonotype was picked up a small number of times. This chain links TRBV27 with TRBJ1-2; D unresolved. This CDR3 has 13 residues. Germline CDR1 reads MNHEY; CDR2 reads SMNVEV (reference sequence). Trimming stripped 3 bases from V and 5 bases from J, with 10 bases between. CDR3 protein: CASSFSAGYGYTF. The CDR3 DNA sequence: TGTGCCAGCAGTTTTTCAGCCGGGTATGGCTACACCTTC.

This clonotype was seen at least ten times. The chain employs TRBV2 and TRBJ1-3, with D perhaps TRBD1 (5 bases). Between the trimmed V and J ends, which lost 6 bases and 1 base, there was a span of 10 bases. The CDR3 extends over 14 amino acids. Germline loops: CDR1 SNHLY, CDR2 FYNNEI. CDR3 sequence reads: CASSVTASGNTIYF. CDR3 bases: TGTGCCAGCAGCGTGACAGCTTCTGGAAACACCATATATTTT.

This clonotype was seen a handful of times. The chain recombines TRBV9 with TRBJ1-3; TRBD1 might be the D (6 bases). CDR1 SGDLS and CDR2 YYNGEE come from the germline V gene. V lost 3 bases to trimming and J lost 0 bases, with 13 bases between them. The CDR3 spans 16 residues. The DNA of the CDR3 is TGTGCCAGCAGCGCCCACGGGGGCCGCTCTGGAAACACCATATATTTT. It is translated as CASSAHGGRSGNTIYF.

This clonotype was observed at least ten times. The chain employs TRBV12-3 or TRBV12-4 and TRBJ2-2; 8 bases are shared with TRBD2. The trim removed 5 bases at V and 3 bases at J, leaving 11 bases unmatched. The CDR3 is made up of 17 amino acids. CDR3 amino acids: CASSPTAGGTDTGELFF. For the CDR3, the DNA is TGTGCCAGCAGTCCTACCGCGGGGGGCACCGACACCGGGGAGCTGTTTTTT.

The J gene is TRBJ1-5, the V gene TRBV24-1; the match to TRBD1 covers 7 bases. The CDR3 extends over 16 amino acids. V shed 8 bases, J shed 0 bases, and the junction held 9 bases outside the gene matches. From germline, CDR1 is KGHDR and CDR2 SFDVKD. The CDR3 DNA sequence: TGTGCCACCATCACTCTTCACAGGGGTAGCAATCAGCCCCAGCATTTT. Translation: CATITLHRGSNQPQHF.

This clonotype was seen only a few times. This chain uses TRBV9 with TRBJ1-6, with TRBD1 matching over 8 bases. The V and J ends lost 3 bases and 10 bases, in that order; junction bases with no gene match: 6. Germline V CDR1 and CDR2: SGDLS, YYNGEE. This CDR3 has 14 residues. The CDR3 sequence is CASSAGQGQSPLHF. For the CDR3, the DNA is TGTGCCAGCAGCGCCGGACAGGGTCAGTCACCCCTCCACTTT.

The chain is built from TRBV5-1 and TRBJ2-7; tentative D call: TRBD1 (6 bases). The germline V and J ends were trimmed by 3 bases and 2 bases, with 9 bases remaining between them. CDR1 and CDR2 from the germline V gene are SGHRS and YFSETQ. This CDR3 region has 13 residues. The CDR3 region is CASSSHRAYEQYF. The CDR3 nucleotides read TGCGCCAGCAGCTCACACAGGGCCTACGAGCAGTACTTC.

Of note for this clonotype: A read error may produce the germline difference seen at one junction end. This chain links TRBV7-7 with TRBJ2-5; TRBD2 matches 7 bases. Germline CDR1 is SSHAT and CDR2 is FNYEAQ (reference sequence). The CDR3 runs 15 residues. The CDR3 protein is CASSLGGTKQETQYF. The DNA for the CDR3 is TGTGCTAGCAGCTTAGGAGGGACTAAACAAGAGACCCAGTACTTC.